The entry below gives a single T cell receptor beta chain sequence along with its context. The CDR3 loop spans 14 amino acids. CDR1 is SGHTS and CDR2 is YDEGEE in the germline V gene. The V end lost 3 bases, the J end lost 2 bases, and 11 bases lay between the germline ends. The sample originates from a study of early stage breast cancer tumors. Only in-frame clones appear in the TCRdb table, and some are missing; sequencing was by immunoSEQ multiplex PCR. The top ten hold about 3.4% of the sample, which has 50,000 to 75,000 clones, more than 60% seen once. The V call is TRBV5-8, the J call TRBJ2-5, with D uncertain. Sample: blood. The clonotype comes from a person between 30 and 45 years old with breast cancer. The CDR3 here is CASSSRPSQETQYF. The CDR3, as DNA: TGTGCCAGCAGCTCTAGACCATCACAAGAGACCCAGTACTTC.